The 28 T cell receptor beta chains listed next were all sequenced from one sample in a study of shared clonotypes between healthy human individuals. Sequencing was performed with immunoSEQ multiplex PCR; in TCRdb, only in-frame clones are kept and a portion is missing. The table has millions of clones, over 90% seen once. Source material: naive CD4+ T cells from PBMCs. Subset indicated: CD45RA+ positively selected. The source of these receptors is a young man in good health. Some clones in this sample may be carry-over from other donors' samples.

In DNA, the CDR3 is TGTGCCAGCAGCGTACAGAGCCAGGGCGGAGAGCAGTTCTTC. Translating gives CASSVQSQGGEQFF. The chain recombines TRBV9 with TRBJ2-1, with D maybe TRBD1 (5 bases). Trimming stripped 1 base from V and 10 bases from J, with 15 bases between. CDR3 length: 14 amino acids. Germline CDR1 and CDR2: SGDLS and YYNGEE.

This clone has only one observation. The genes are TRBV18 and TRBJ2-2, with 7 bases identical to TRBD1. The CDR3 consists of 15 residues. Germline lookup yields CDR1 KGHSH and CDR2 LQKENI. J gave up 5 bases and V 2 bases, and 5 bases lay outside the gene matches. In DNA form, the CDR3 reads TGTGCCAGCTCACCATTGGGACAGACGACCGGGGAGCTGTTTTTT. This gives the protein CASSPLGQTTGELFF.

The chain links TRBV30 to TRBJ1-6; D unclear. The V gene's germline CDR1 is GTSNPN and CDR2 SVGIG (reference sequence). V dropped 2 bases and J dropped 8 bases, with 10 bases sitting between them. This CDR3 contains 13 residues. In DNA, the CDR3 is TGTGCCTGGAGTATCACATCGGATTCACCCCTCCACTTT. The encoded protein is CAWSITSDSPLHF.

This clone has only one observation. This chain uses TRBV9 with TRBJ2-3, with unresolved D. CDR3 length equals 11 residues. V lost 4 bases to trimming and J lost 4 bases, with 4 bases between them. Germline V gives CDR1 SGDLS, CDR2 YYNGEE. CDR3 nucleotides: TGTGCCAGCAGCAGAGCAGATACGCAGTATTTT. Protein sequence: CASSRADTQYF.

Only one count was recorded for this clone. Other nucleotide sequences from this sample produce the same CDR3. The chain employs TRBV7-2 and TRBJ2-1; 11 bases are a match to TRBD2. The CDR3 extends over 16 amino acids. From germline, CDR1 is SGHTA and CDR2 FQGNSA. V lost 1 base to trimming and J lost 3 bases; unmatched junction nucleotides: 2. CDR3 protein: CASSLEGTSGYNEQFF. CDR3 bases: TGTGCCAGCAGCTTAGAAGGGACTAGCGGCTACAATGAGCAGTTCTTC.

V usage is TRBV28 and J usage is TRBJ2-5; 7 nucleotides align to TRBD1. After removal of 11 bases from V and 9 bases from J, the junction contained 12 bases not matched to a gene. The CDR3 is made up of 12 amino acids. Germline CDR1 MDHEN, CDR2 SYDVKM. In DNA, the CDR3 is TGTGCCTCGGGGACAGCCTATTGGTCCCAGTACTTC. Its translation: CASGTAYWSQYF. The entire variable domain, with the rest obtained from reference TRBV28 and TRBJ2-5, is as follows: DVKVTQSSRYLVKRTGEKVFLECVQDMDHENMFWYRQDPGLGLRLIYFSYDVKMKEKGDIPEGYSVSREKKERFSLILESASTNQTSMYLCASGTAYWSQYFGPGTRLLVL.

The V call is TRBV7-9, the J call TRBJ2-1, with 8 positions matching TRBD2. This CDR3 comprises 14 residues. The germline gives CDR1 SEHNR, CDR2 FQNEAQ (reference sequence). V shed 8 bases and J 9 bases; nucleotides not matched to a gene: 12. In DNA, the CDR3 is TGTGCCAGCGACCTCAGCGGGAGCCGGGGTGAGCAGTTCTTC. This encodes CASDLSGSRGEQFF.

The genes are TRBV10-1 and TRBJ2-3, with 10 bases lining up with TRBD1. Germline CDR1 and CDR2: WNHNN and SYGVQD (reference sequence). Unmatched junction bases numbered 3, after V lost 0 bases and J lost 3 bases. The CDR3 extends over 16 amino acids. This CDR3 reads CASSESPGQGTDTQYF. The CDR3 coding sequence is TGCGCCAGCAGTGAGTCCCCGGGACAGGGGACAGATACGCAGTATTTT.

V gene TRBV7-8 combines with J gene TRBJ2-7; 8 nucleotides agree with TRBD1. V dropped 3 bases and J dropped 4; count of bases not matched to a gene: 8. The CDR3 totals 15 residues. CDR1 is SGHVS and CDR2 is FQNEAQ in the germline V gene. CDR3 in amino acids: CASSLADRGRYEQYF. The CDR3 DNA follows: TGTGCCAGCAGCTTGGCCGACAGGGGTAGGTACGAGCAGTACTTC.

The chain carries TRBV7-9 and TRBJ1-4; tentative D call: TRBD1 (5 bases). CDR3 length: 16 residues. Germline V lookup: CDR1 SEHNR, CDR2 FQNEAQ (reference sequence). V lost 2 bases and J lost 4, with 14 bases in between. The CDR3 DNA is TGTGCCAGCAGCTTACTGGAGGGGACGATTAATGAAAAACTGTTTTTT. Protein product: CASSLLEGTINEKLFF.

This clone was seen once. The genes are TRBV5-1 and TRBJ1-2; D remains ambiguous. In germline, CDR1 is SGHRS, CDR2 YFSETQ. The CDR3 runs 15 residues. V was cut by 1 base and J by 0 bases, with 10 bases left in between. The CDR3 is CASSLRAGANYGYTF. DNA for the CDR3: TGCGCCAGCAGCTTGAGGGCAGGAGCTAACTATGGCTACACCTTC.

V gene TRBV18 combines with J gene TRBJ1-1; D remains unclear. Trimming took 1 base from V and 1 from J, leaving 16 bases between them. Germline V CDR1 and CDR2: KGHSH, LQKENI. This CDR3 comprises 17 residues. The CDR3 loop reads CASSPRVPEDRNTEAFF. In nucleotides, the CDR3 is TGTGCCAGCTCACCACGGGTTCCAGAGGATAGGAACACTGAAGCTTTCTTT.

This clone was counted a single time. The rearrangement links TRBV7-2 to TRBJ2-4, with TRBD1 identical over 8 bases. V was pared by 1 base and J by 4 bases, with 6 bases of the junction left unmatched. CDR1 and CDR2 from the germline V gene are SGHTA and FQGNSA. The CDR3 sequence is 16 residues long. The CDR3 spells CASSLVAGGAKNIQYF. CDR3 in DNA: TGTGCCAGCAGCTTAGTCGCAGGGGGCGCGAAAAACATTCAGTACTTC.

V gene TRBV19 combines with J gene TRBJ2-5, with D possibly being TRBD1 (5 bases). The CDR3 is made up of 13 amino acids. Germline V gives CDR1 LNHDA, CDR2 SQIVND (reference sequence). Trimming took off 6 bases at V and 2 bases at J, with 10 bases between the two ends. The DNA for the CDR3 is TGTGCCAGTAGCGTACAGGAGCAAGAGACCCAGTACTTC. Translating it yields CASSVQEQETQYF. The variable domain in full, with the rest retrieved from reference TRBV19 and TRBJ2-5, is DGGITQSPKYLFRKEGQNVTLSCEQNLNHDAMYWYRQDPGQGLRLIYYSQIVNDFQKGDIAEGYSVSREKKESFPLTVTSAQKNPTAFYLCASSVQEQETQYFGPGTRLLVL.

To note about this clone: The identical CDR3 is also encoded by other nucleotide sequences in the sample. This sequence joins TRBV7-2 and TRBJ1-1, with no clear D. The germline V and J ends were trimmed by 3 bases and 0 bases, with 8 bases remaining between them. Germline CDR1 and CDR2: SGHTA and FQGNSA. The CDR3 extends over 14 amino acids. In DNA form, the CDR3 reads TGTGCCAGCAGCTTTCTGGGCATGAACACTGAAGCTTTCTTT. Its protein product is CASSFLGMNTEAFF. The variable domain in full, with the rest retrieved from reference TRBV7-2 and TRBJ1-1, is GAGVSQSPSNKVTEKGKDVELRCDPISGHTALYWYRQSLGQGLEFLIYFQGNSAPDKSGLPSDRFSAERTGGSVSTLTIQRTQQEDSAVYLCASSFLGMNTEAFFGQGTRLTVV.

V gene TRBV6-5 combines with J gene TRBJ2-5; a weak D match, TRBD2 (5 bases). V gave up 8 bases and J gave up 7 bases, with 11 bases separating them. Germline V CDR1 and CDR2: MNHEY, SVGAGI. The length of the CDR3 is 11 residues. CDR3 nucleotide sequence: TGTGCCAGCGGAGGTGGAGTGACCCAGTACTTC. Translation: CASGGGVTQYF.

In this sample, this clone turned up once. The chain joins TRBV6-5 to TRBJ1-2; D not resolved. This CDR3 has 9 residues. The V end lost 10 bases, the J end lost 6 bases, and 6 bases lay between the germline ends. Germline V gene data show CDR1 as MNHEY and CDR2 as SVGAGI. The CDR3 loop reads CAIPDGYTF. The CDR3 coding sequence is TGTGCCATCCCCGATGGCTACACCTTC.

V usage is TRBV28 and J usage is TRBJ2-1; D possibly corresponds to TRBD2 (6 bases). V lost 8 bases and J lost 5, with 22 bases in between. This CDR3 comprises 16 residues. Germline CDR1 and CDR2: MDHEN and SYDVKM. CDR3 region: CASRTLQRVGDNEQFF. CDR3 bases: TGTGCCAGCCGGACCCTTCAGCGGGTGGGAGACAATGAGCAGTTCTTC. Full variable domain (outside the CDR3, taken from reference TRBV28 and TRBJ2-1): DVKVTQSSRYLVKRTGEKVFLECVQDMDHENMFWYRQDPGLGLRLIYFSYDVKMKEKGDIPEGYSVSREKKERFSLILESASTNQTSMYLCASRTLQRVGDNEQFFGPGTRLTVL.

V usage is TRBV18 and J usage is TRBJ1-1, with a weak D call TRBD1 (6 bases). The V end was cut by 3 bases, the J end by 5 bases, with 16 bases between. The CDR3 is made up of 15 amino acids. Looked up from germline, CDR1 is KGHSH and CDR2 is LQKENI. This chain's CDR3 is CASSPPSKQGTEAFF. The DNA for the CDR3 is TGTGCCAGCTCACCGCCCTCAAAACAGGGTACTGAAGCTTTCTTT.

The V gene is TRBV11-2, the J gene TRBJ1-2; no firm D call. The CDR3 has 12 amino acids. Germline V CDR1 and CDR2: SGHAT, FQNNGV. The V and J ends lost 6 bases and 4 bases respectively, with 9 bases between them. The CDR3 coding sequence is TGTGCCAGCAGTACAGACACCTATGGCTACACCTTC. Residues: CASSTDTYGYTF.

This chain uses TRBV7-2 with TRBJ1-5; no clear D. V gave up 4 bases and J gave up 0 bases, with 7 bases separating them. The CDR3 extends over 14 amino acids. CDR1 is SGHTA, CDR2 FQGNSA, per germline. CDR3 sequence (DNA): TGTGCCAGCAGCTCTAGAGTTAGCAATCAGCCCCAGCATTTT. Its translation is CASSSRVSNQPQHF.

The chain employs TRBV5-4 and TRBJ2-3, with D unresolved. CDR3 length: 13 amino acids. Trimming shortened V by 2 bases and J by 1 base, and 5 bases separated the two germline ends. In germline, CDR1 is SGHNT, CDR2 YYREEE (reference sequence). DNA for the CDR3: TGTGCCAGCAGCTTTCCTGGCACAGATACGCAGTATTTT. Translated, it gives CASSFPGTDTQYF.

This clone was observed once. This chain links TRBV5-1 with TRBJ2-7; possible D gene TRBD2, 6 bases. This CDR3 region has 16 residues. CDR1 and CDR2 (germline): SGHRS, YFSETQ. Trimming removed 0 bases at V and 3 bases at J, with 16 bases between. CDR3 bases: TGCGCCAGCAGCTTGGGCCAGGGACTTTTAGGCTACGAGCAGTACTTC. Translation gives CASSLGQGLLGYEQYF.

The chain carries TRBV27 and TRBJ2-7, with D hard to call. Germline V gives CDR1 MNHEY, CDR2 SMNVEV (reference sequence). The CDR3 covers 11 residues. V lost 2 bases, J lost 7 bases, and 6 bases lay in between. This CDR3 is CASSLAEEQYF. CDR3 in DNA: TGTGCCAGCAGTTTAGCCGAAGAGCAGTACTTC.

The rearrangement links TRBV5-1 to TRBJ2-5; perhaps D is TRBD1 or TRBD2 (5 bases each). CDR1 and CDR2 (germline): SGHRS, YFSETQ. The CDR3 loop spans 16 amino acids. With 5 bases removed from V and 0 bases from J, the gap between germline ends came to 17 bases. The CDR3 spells CASSRSPRGDQETQYF. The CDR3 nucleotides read TGCGCCAGCAGTCGCTCTCCGAGGGGAGACCAAGAGACCCAGTACTTC.

The CDR3 nucleotides are TGTGCCAGCTCACCACTTTCCGAGGGCACTGAAGCTTTCTTT. It codes for CASSPLSEGTEAFF. The V call is TRBV18, the J call TRBJ1-1; D unclear. With 1 base removed from V and 4 bases from J, the gap between germline ends came to 10 bases. This CDR3 spans 14 amino acids. Germline assignment: CDR1 KGHSH and CDR2 LQKENI.

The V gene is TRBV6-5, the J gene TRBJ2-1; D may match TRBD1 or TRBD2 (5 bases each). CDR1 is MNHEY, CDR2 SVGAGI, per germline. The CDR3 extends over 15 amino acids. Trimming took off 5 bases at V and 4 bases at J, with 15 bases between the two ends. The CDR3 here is CASSPSGTTYNEQFF. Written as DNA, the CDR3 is TGTGCCAGCAGTCCCTCCGGGACCACATACAATGAGCAGTTCTTC.

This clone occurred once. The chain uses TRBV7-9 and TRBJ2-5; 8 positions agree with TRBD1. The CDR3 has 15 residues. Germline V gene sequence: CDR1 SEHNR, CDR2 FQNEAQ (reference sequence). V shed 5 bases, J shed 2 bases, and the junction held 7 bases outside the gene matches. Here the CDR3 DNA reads TGTGCCAGCAGCACCTTCAGGGGGCGGCAAGAGACCCAGTACTTC. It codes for CASSTFRGRQETQYF. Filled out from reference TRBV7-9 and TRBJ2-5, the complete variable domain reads DTGVSQNPRHKITKRGQNVTFRCDPISEHNRLYWYRQTLGQGPEFLTYFQNEAQLEKSRLLSDRFSAERPKGSFSTLEIQRTEQGDSAMYLCASSTFRGRQETQYFGPGTRLLVL.